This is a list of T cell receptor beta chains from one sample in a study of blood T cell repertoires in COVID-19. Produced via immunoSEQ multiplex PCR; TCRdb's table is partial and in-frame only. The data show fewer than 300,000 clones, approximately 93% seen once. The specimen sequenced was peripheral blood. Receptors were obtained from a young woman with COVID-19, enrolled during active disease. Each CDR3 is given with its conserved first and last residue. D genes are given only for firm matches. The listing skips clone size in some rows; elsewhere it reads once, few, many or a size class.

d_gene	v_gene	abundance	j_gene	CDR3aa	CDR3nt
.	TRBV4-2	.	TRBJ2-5	CASSQVARGMGETQYF	TGTGCCAGCAGCCAAGTCGCCAGGGGTATGGGAGAGACCCAGTACTTC
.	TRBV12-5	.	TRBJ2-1	CASVSRRERPYNEQFF	TGTGCTAGTGTCTCAAGGAGGGAGAGGCCCTACAATGAGCAGTTCTTC
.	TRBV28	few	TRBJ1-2	CASSLGTGIYGYTF	TGTGCCAGCAGTTTGGGAACAGGGATCTATGGCTACACCTTC
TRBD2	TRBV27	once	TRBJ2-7	CATWKSGSYEQYF	TGTGCCACTTGGAAAAGCGGGAGCTACGAGCAGTACTTC
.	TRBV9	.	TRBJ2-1	CASSGTVSSYNEQFF	TGTGCCAGCAGTGGCACAGTGAGCTCCTACAATGAGCAGTTCTTC
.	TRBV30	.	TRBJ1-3	CAWSVGGRISGNTIYF	TGTGCCTGGAGTGTAGGGGGACGGATCTCTGGAAACACCATATATTTT
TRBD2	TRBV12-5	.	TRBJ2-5	CASGGLGGVQETQYF	TGTGCTAGTGGTGGTCTGGGAGGGGTTCAAGAGACCCAGTACTTC
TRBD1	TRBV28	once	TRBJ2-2	CASTTSTGGNTGELFF	TGTGCCAGCACCACTTCGACAGGGGGCAACACCGGGGAGCTGTTTTTT
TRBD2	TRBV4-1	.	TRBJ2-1	CASSQAGTSGRSEQFF	TGCGCCAGCAGCCAAGCCGGGACTAGCGGGAGGAGTGAGCAGTTCTTC
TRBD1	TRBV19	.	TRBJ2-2	CASSIAGTGGGRKNGELFF	TGTGCCAGTAGTATAGCCGGGACAGGGGGCGGGCGGAAAAACGGGGAGCTGTTTTTT
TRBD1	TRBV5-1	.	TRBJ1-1	CASSGSREQGIPEAFF	TGCGCCAGCAGCGGATCACGGGAACAGGGGATCCCCGAAGCTTTCTTT
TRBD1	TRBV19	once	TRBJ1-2	CASSKGQDYGYTF	TGTGCCAGTAGCAAGGGACAGGACTATGGCTACACCTTC
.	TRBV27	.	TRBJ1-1	CASSFTGGETEAFF	TGTGCCAGCAGTTTTACAGGCGGAGAGACTGAAGCTTTCTTT